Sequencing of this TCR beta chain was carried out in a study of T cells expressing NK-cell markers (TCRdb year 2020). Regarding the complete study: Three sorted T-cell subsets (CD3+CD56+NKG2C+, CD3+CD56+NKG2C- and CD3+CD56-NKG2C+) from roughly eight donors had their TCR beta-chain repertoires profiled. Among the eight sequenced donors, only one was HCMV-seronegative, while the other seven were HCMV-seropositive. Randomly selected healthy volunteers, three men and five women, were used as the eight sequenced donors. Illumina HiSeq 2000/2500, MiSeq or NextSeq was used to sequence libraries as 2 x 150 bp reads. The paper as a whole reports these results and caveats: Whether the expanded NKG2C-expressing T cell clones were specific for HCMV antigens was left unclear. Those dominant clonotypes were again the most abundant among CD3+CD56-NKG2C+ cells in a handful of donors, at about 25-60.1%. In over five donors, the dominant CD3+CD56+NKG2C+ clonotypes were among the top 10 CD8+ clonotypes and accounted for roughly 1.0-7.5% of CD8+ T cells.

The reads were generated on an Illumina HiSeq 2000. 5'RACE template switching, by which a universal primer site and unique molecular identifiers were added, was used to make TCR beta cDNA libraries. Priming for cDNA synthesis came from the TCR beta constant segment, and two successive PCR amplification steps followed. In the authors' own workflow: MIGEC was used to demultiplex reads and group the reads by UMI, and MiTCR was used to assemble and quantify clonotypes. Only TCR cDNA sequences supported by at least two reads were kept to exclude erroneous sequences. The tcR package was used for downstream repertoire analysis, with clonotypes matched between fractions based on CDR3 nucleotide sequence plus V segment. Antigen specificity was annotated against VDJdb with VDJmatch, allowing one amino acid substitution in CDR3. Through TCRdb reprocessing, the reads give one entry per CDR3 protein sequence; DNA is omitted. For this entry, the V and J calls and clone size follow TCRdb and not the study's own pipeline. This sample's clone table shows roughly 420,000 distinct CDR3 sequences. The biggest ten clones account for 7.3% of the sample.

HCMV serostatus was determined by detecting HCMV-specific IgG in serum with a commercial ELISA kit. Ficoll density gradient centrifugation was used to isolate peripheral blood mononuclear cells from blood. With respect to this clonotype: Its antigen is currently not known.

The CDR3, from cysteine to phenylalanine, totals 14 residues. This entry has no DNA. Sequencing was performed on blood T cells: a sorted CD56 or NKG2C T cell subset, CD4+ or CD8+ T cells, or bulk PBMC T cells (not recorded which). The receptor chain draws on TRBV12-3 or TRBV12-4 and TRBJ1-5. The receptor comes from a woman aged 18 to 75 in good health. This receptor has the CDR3 CASSDATSNQPQHF.